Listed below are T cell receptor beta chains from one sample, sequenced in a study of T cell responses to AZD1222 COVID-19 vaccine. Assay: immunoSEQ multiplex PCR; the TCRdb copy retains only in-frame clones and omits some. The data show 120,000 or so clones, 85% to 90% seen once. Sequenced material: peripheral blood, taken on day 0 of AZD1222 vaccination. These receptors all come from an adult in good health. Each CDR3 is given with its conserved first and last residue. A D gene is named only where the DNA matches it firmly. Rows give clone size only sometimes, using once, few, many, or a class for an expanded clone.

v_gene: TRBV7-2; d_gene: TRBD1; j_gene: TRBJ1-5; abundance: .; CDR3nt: TGTGCCAGCAGCCTACTGACAGGGAACGAACAGCCCCAGCATTTT; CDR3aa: CASSLLTGNEQPQHF
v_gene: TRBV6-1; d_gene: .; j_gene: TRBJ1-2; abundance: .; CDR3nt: TGTGCCAGCAGTGAAGACGGCCTCTATGGCTACACCTTC; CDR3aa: CASSEDGLYGYTF
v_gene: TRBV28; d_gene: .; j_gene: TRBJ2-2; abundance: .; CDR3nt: TGTGCCAGCAGTTATCCGGGGGCCCCGAACACCGGGGAGCTGTTTTTT; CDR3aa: CASSYPGAPNTGELFF
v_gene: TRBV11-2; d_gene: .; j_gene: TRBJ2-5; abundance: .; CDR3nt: TGTGCCAGCAGCCCTGTGGGGACCCAGTACTTC; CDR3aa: CASSPVGTQYF
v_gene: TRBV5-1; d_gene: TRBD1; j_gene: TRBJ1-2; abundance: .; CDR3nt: TGCGCCAGCAGGGGAAAGACAGGGGAGATCGGCTACACCTTC; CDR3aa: CASRGKTGEIGYTF
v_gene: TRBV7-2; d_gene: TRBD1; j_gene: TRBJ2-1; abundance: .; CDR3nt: TGTGCCAGCAGCGTGGGACAGGGGTTCTACAATGAGCAGTTCTTC; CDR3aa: CASSVGQGFYNEQFF
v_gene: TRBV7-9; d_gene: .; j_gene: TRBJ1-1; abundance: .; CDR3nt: TGTGCCAGCAGCTTTGATGGACGGCGGAACACTGAAGCTTTCTTT; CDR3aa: CASSFDGRRNTEAFF
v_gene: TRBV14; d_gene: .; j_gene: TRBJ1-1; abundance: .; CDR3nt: TGTGCCAGCAGCCAAGATAGGGTGGCGAACACTGAAGCTTTCTTT; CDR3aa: CASSQDRVANTEAFF
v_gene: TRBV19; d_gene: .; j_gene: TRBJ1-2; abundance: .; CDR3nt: TGTGCCAGTAGTGTATCGCCAGGGGCCCTGAGCTATGGCTACACCTTC; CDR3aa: CASSVSPGALSYGYTF
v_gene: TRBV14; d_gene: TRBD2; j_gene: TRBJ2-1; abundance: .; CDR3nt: TGTGCCAGCAGCCAAACTTCGACTAGCGGGTTAACCCGCGGGATCTACAATGAGCAGTTCTTC; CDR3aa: CASSQTSTSGLTRGIYNEQFF
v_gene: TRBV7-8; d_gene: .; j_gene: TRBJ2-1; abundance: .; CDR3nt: TGTGCCAGCAGCTTGGTTGGGGTCAATGAGCAGTTCTTC; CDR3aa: CASSLVGVNEQFF
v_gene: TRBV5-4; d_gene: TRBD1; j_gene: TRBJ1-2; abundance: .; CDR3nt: TGTGCCAGCAGTTTGGGACAGGGAGGAACTAACTATGGCTACACCTTC; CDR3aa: CASSLGQGGTNYGYTF
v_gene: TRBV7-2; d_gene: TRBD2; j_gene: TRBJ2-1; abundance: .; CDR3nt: TGTGCCAGCAGCCCCTGGACTAGCGGGAGGTCCTCATTCTTC; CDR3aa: CASSPWTSGRSSFF
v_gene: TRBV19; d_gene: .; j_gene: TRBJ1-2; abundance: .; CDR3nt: TGTGCCAGTAGTATAGACGGTGGCTACACCTTC; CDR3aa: CASSIDGGYTF
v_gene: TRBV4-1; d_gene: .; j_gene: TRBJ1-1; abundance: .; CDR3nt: TGCGCCAGCAGCCAAGGGCCGGGGGACTCGAACACTGAAGCTTTCTTT; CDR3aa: CASSQGPGDSNTEAFF
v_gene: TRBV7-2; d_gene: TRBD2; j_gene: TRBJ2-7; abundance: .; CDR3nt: TGTGCCAGCAGCCCCCCCCCTAGCGGGAGCTACGGCCTTCTACGCGAGCAGTACTTC; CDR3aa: CASSPPPSGSYGLLREQYF
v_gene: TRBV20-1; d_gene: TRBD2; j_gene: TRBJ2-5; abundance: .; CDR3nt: TGCAGTGCCTATAGCGGGAAGACCCAGTACTTC; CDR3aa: CSAYSGKTQYF
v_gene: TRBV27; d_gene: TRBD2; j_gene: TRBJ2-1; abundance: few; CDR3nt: TGTGCCAGCAGTTTCACCGGGACTAGCGGAAACAATGAGCAGTTCTTC; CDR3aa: CASSFTGTSGNNEQFF
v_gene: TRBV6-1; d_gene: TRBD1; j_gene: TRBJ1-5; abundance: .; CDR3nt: TGTGCCAGCAGTGAACGGGACAGGGGGCAGCCCCAGCATTTT; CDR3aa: CASSERDRGQPQHF
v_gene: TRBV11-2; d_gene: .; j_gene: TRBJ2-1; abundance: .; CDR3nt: TGTGCCAGCAGCCTAGACGGGGGCAGCTCCTACAATGAGCAGTTCTTC; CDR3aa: CASSLDGGSSYNEQFF
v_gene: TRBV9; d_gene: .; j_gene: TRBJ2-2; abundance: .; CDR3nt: TGTGCCAGCAGCGTAGGAGTCTCGCACACCGGGGAGCTGTTTTTT; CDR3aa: CASSVGVSHTGELFF
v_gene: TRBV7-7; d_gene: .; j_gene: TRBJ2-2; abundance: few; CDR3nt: TGTGCCAGCAGCTTAGCCCCGGGACCAAACACCGGGGAGCTGTTTTTT; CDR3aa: CASSLAPGPNTGELFF
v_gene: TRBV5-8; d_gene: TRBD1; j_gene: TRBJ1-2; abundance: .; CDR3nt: TGTGCCAGCTCTAGGACAGGGAACTATGGCTACACCTTC; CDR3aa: CASSRTGNYGYTF
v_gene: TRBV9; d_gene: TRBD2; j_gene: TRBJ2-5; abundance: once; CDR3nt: TGTGCCAGCAGCGCGAGTAGCGGGAGGTTAGAGACCCAGTACTTC; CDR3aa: CASSASSGRLETQYF
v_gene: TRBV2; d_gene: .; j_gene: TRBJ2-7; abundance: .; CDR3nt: TGTGCCAGCAGTCTTTGGGGGCAGAGCTCCTACGAGCAGTACTTC; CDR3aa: CASSLWGQSSYEQYF
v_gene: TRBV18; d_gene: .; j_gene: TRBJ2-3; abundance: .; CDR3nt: TGTGCCAGCTCACCTAGTCTTGTCGGGGCAGGAGATACGCAGTATTTT; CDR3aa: CASSPSLVGAGDTQYF
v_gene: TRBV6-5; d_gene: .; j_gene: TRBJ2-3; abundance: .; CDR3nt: TGTGCCAGCAGTTACGCGGGGAAAACAGATACGCAGTATTTT; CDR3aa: CASSYAGKTDTQYF
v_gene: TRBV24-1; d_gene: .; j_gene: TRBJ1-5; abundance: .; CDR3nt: TGTGCCACCAGTGATTCTGGTCAGCCCCAGCATTTT; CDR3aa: CATSDSGQPQHF
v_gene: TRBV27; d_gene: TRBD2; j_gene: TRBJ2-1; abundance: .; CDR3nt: TGTGCCAGCAGTCTTCGCGGGGGTACCTTCTACAATGAGCAGTTCTTC; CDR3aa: CASSLRGGTFYNEQFF
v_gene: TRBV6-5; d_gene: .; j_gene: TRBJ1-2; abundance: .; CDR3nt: TGTGCCAGCAGTTCTACAGGGCCCTACGGCTACACCTTC; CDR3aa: CASSSTGPYGYTF
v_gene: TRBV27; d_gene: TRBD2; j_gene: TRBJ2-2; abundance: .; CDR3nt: TGTGCCAGCAGTTTGCGGGAGAGCACCGGGGAGCTGTTTTTT; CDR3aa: CASSLRESTGELFF
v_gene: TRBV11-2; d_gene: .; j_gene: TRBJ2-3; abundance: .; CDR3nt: TGTGCCAGCAGCTTAGCGGGCCCCGGTACGCAGTATTTT; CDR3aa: CASSLAGPGTQYF
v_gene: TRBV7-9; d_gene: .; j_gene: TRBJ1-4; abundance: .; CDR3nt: TGTGCCAGCAGCTTACTTGCAACTAATGAAAAACTGTTTTTT; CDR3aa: CASSLLATNEKLFF
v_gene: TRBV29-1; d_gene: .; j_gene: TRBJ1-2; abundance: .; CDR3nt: TGCAGCGTTGAAGTTCCGGACTCCTATGGCTACACCTTC; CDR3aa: CSVEVPDSYGYTF
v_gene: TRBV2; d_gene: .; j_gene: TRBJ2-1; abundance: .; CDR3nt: TGTGCCAGCAGAGGCCTAAACTTCGAGCAGTTCTTC; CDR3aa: CASRGLNFEQFF
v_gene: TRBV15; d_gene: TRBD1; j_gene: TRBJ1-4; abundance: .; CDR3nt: TGTGCCACCAGCAGAGGACAGGGGAATGAAAAACTGTTTTTT; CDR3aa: CATSRGQGNEKLFF
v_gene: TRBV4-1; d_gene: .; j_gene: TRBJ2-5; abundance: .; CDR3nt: TGCGCCAGCAGCCAGTCCACTAGTCTTGTAGAGACCCAGTACTTC; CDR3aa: CASSQSTSLVETQYF
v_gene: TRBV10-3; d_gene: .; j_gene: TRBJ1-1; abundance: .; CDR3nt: TGTGCCATCAGTGAGTCTGTGAGGGTGGATAACACTGAAGCTTTCTTT; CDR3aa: CAISESVRVDNTEAFF
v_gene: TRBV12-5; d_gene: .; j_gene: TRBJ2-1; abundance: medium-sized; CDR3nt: TGTGCTAGTGGACTGGGCGGGACCATAAATGAGCAGTTCTTC; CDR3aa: CASGLGGTINEQFF
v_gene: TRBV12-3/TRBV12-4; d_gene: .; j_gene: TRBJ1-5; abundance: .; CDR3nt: TGTGCCAGCAGTTATGGCGTAGGACAGCCCCAGCATTTT; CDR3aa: CASSYGVGQPQHF